The sequence of this T cell receptor (beta chain) was determined in a study of a mutant IDH1 vaccine in newly diagnosed glioma. Looking at the study overall: Treatment recipients were roughly 62% male and roughly 38% female, and their mean age was approximately 43 years. Most patients had radiochemotherapy with temozolomide before enrollment; others had one alone. Study results and limitations: A vaccine-induced immune response developed in 93.3% of the patients.

Profiling relied on immunoSEQ multiplex PCR, and the TCRdb table lists in-frame clones only, not all of them. The table records some 38,000 clones, roughly four fifths of them present only once. Of note for this clone: As yet, its antigen is unknown.

The time point was: week 47, end of study. In the vaccine, a single dose held 300 ug of the mutant IDH1 20-mer peptide, along with topical imiquimod. Every donor had a new WHO grade 3 or 4 astrocytoma that was IDH1-mutant, with loss of nuclear ATRX. This specimen was PBMCs, taken from a glioma patient whose treatment included an IDH1 peptide vaccine. The source is a man aged 35 to 55 with glioma.

This CDR3 reads CASKPGTSGRRNEQFF. For the CDR3, the DNA is TGTGCCAGCAAGCCCGGGACTAGCGGGAGGCGGAATGAGCAGTTCTTC. The V gene is TRBV2, the J gene TRBJ2-1, with 15 bases fitting TRBD2. The V gene end was trimmed by 7 bases and the J gene end by 7 bases; junction bases not matched to a gene: 8. There are 16 residues in the CDR3. Looked up from germline, CDR1 is SNHLY and CDR2 is FYNNEI.